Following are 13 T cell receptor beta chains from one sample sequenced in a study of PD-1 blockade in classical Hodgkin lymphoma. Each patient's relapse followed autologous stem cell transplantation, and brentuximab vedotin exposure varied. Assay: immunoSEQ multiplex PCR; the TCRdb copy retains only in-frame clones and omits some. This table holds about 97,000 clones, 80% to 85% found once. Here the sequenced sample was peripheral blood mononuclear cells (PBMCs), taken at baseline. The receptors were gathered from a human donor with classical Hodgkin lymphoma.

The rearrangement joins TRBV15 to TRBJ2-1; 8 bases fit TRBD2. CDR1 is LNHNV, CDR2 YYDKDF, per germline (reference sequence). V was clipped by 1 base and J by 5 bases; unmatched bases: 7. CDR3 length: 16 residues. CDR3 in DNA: TGTGCCACCAGCAGAGGAGGGACTAGATGGGACAATGAGCAGTTCTTC. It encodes CATSRGGTRWDNEQFF.

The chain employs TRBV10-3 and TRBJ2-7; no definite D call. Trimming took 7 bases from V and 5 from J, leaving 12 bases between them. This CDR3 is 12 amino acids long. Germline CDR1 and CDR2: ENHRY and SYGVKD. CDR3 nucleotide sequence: TGTGCCATCAAGAGCAGTTTCGACGAGCAGTACTTC. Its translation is CAIKSSFDEQYF.

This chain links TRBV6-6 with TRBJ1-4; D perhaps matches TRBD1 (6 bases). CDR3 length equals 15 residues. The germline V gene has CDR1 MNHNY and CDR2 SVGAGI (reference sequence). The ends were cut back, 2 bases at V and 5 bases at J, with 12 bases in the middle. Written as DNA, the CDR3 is TGTGCCAGCAGTTACGGCAGGACAGCAAATGAAAAACTGTTTTTT. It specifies CASSYGRTANEKLFF.

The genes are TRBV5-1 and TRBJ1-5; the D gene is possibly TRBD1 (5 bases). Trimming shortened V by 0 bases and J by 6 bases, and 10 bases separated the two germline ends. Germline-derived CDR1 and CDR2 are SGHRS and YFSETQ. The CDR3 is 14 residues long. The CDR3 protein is CASSLAAGLQPQHF. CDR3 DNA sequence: TGCGCCAGCAGCTTGGCGGCAGGGCTTCAGCCCCAGCATTTT.

The CDR3 here is CASSVDSWNTEAFF. In nucleotides, the CDR3 is TGTGCCAGTAGTGTGGACAGTTGGAACACTGAAGCTTTCTTT. The chain recombines TRBV19 with TRBJ1-1; TRBD1 might be the D (6 bases). Trimming removed 5 bases from V and 1 base from J, with 11 bases in between. Germline V gene sequence: CDR1 LNHDA, CDR2 SQIVND (reference sequence). The CDR3 covers 14 residues.

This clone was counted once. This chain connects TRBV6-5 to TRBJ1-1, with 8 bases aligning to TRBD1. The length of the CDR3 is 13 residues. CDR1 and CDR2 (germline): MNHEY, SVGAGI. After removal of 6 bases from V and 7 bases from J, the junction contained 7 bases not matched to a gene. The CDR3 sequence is CASRVRGTGEAFF. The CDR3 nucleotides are TGTGCCAGCAGAGTAAGGGGGACAGGTGAAGCTTTCTTT.

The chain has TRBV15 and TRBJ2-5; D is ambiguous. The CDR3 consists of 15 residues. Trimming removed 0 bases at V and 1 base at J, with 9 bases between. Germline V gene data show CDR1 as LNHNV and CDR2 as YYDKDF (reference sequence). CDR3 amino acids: CATSRDGQIQETQYF. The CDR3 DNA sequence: TGTGCCACCAGCAGAGATGGTCAGATCCAAGAGACCCAGTACTTC. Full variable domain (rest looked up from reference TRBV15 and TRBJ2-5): DAMVIQNPRYQVTQFGKPVTLSCSQTLNHNVMYWYQQKSSQAPKLLFHYYDKDFNNEADTPDNFQSRRPNTSFCFLDIRSPGLGDTAMYLCATSRDGQIQETQYFGPGTRLLVL.

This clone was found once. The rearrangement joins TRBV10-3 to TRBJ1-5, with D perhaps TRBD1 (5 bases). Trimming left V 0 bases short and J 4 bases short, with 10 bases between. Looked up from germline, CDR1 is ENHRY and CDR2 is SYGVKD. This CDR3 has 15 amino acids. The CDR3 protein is CAISESRQGNQPQHF. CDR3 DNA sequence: TGTGCCATCAGTGAGTCAAGGCAGGGAAATCAGCCCCAGCATTTT.

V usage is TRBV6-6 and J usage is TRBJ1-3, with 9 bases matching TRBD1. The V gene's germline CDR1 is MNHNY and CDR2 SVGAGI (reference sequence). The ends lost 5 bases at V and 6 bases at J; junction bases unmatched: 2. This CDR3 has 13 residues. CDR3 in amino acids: CASSGTGLNTIYF. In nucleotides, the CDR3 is TGTGCCAGCAGTGGGACAGGGCTAAACACCATATATTTT.

The CDR3 nucleotides read TGCGCCAGCAGGGGGGTTCTTCGGAACACTGAAGCTTTCTTT. It specifies CASRGVLRNTEAFF. The genes are TRBV4-3 and TRBJ1-1; a possible D gene is TRBD1 (5 bases). The CDR3 has 14 residues. Germline V gene lookup returns CDR1 LGHNA and CDR2 YSLEER. V was clipped by 6 bases and J by 1 base, with 12 bases between them.

DNA for the CDR3: TGTGCCAGCAGCTTGCAAGCGGGAGGGTCCTACAATGAGCAGTTCTTC. Translation: CASSLQAGGSYNEQFF. V is TRBV7-6 and J is TRBJ2-1; 10 bases match TRBD2. The CDR3 runs 16 residues. From germline, CDR1 is SGHVS and CDR2 FNYEAQ. With V trimmed by 3 bases and J by 1 base, 3 bases remained unmatched.

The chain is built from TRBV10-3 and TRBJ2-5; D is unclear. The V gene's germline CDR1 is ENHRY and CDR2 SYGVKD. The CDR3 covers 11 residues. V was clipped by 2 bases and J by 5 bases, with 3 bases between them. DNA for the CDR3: TGTGCCATCAGTGAGATGGAGACCCAGTACTTC. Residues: CAISEMETQYF.

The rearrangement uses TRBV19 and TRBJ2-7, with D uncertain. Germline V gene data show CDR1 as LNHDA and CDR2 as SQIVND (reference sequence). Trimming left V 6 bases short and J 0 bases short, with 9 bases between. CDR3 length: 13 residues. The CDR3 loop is CASSRESSYEQYF. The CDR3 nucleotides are TGTGCCAGTAGCCGAGAGAGCTCCTACGAGCAGTACTTC.